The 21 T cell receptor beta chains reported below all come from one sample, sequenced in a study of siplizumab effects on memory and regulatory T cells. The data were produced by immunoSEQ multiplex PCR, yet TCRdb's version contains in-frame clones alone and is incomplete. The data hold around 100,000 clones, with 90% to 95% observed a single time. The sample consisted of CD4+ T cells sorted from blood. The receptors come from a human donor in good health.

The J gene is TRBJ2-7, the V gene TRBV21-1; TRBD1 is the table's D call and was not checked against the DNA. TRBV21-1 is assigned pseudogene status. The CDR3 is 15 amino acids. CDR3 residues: CASSNEPGGAYEQYF. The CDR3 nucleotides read TGTGCCAGCAGCAATGAGCCAGGGGGCGCCTACGAGCAGTACTTC.

The CDR3 DNA is TGTGCCAGCAGTCCCCTCGGACAGGGAGCTAACTATGGCTACACCTTC. This sequence encodes CASSPLGQGANYGYTF. The chain couples TRBV27 to TRBJ1-2; 8 bases agree with TRBD1. Per the germline V gene, CDR1 is MNHEY and CDR2 is SMNVEV (reference sequence). The CDR3 spans 16 residues. With V trimmed by 5 bases and J by 0 bases, 8 bases remained unmatched.

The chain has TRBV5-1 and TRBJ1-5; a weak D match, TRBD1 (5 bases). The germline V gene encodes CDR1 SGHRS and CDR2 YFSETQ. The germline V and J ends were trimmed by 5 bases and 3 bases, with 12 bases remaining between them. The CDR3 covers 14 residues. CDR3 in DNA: TGCGCCAGCAGTCCAACAGGTTCCAATCAGCCCCAGCATTTT. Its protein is CASSPTGSNQPQHF.

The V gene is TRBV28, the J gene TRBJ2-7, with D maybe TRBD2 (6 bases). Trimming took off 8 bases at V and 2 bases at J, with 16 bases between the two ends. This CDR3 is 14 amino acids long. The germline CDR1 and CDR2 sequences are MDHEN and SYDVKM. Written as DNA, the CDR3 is TGTGCCAGCGTAGGAGGGCCTGGGCCCTACGAGCAGTACTTC. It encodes CASVGGPGPYEQYF. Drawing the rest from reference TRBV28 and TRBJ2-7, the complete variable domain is DVKVTQSSRYLVKRTGEKVFLECVQDMDHENMFWYRQDPGLGLRLIYFSYDVKMKEKGDIPEGYSVSREKKERFSLILESASTNQTSMYLCASVGGPGPYEQYFGPGTRLTVT.

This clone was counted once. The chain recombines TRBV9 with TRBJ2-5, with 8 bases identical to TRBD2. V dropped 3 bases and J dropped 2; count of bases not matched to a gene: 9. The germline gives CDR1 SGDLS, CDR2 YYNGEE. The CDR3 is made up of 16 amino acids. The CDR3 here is CASSGHLAGSQETQYF. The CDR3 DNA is TGTGCCAGCAGCGGGCATTTAGCGGGATCGCAAGAGACCCAGTACTTC.

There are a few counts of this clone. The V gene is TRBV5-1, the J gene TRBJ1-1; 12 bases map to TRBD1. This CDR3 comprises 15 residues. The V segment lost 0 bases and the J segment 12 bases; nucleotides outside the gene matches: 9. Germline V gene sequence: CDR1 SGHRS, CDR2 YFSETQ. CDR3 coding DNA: TGCGCCAGCAGCTTGGTTTTGGGGGACAGGGGGCGAACTTTCTTT. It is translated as CASSLVLGDRGRTFF.

The CDR3 coding sequence is TGTGCCAGTAGCACATTACAGGGGGCGGGGGGCACTGAAGCTTTCTTT. Amino acids: CASSTLQGAGGTEAFF. The chain links TRBV19 to TRBJ1-1; 9 nucleotides agree with TRBD1. CDR3 length: 16 amino acids. CDR1 is LNHDA, CDR2 SQIVND, per germline (reference sequence). The V and J ends lost 6 bases and 4 bases, in that order; junction bases with no gene match: 12. The whole variable domain, filled in from reference TRBV19 and TRBJ1-1, reads DGGITQSPKYLFRKEGQNVTLSCEQNLNHDAMYWYRQDPGQGLRLIYYSQIVNDFQKGDIAEGYSVSREKKESFPLTVTSAQKNPTAFYLCASSTLQGAGGTEAFFGQGTRLTVV.

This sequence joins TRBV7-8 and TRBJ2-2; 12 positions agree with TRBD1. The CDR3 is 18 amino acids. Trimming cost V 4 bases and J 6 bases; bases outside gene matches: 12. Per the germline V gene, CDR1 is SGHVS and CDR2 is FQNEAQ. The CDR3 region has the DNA TGTGCCAGCAGCTCCCCGGGACAGGGGGCGTTTAATTCCGGGGAGCTGTTTTTT. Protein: CASSSPGQGAFNSGELFF. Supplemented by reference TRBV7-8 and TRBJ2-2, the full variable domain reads GAGVSQSPRYKVAKRGQDVALRCDPISGHVSLFWYQQALGQGPEFLTYFQNEAQLDKSGLPSDRFFAERPEGSVSTLKIQRTQQEDSAVYLCASSSPGQGAFNSGELFFGEGSRLTVL.

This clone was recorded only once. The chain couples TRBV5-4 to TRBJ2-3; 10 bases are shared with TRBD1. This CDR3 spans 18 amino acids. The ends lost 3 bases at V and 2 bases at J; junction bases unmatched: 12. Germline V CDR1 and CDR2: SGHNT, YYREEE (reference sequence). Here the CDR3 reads CASSSTGGAGLSTDTQYF. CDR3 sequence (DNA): TGTGCCAGCAGCTCGACAGGGGGCGCCGGATTGTCCACAGATACGCAGTATTTT. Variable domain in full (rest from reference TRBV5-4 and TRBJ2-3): ETGVTQSPTHLIKTRGQQVTLRCSSQSGHNTVSWYQQALGQGPQFIFQYYREEENGRGNFPPRFSGLQFPNYSSELNVNALELDDSALYLCASSSTGGAGLSTDTQYFGPGTRLTVL.

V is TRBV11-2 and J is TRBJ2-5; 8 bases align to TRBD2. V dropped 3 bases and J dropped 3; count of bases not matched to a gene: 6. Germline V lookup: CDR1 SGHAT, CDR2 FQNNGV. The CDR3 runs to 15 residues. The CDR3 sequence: CASSFNSGTEETQYF. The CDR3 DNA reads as TGTGCCAGCAGCTTTAATAGCGGGACCGAAGAGACCCAGTACTTC.

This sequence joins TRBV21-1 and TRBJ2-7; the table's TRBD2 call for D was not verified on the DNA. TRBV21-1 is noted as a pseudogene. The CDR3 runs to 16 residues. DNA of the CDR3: TGTGCCAGCATCGGGACTAGCCTAAGAGTTGCCTACGAGCAGTACTTC. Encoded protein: CASIGTSLRVAYEQYF.

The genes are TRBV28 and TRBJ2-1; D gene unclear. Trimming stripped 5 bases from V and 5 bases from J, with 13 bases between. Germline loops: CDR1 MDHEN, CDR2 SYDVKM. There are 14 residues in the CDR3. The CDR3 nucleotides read TGTGCCAGCAGTACCGTTAGGCCCAACAATGAGCAGTTCTTC. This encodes CASSTVRPNNEQFF.

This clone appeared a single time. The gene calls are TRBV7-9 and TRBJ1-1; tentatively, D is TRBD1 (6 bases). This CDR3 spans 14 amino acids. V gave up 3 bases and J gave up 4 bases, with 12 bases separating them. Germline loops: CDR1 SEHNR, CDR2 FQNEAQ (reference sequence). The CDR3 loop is CASSFQGPPTEAFF. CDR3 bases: TGTGCCAGCAGCTTCCAGGGGCCCCCCACTGAAGCTTTCTTT.

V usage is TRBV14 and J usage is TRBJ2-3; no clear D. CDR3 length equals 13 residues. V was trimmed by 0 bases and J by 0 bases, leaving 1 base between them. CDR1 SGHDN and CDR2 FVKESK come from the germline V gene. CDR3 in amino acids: CASSQDSTDTQYF. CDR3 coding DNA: TGTGCCAGCAGCCAAGATAGCACAGATACGCAGTATTTT.

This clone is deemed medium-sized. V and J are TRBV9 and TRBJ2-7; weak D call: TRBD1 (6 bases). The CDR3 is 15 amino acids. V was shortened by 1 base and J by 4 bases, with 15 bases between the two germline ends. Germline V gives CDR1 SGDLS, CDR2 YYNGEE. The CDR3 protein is CASSVTGSFGYEQYF. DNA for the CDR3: TGTGCCAGCAGCGTAACAGGGTCGTTTGGTTACGAGCAGTACTTC.

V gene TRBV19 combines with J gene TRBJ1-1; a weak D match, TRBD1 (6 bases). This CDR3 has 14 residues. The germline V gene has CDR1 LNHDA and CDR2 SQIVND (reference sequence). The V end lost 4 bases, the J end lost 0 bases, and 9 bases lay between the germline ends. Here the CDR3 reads CASSKQGMNTEAFF. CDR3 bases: TGTGCCAGTAGTAAACAGGGCATGAACACTGAAGCTTTCTTT. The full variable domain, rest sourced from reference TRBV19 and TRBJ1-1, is DGGITQSPKYLFRKEGQNVTLSCEQNLNHDAMYWYRQDPGQGLRLIYYSQIVNDFQKGDIAEGYSVSREKKESFPLTVTSAQKNPTAFYLCASSKQGMNTEAFFGQGTRLTVV.

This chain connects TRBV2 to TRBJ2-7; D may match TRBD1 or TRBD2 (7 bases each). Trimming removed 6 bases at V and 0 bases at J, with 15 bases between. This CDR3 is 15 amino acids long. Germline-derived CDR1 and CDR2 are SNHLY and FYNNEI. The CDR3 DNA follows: TGTGCCAGCAGGGGGGAGGGGGCCAGCTCCTACGAGCAGTACTTC. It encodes CASRGEGASSYEQYF.

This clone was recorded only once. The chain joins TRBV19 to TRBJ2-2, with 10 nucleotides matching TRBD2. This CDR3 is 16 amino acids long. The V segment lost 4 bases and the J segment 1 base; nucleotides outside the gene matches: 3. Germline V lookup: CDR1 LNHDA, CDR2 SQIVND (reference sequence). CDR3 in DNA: TGTGCCAGTAGTACTGGACTAGCGGTGAACACCGGGGAGCTGTTTTTT. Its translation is CASSTGLAVNTGELFF.

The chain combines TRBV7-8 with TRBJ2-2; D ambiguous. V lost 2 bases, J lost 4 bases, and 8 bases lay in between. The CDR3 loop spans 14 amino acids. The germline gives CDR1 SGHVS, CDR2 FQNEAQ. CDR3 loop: CASSLLLGTGELFF. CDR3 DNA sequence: TGTGCCAGCAGCTTATTACTCGGCACCGGGGAGCTGTTTTTT.

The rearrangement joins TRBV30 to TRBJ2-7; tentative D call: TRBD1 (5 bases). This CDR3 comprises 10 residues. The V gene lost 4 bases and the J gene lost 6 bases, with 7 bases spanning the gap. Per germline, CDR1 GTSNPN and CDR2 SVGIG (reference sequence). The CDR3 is CAWKGSEQYF. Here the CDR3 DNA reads TGTGCCTGGAAGGGGTCCGAGCAGTACTTC.

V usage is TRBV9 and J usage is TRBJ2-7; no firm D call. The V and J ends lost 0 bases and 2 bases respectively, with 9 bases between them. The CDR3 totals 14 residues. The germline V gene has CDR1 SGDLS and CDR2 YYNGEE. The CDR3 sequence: CASSVVPDPYEQYF. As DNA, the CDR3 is TGTGCCAGCAGCGTAGTACCTGACCCCTACGAGCAGTACTTC.